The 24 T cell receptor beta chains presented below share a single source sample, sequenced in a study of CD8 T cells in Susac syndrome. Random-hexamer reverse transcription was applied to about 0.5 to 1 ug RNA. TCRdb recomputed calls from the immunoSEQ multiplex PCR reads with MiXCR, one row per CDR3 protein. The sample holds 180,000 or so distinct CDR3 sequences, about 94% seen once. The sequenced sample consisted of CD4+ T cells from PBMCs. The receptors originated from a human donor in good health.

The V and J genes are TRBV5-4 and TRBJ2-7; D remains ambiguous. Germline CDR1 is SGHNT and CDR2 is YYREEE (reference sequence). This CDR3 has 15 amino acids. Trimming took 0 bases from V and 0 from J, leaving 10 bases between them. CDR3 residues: CASSLDWGSSYEQYF. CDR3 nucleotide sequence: TGTGCCAGCAGCTTGGATTGGGGAAGCTCCTACGAGCAGTACTTC.

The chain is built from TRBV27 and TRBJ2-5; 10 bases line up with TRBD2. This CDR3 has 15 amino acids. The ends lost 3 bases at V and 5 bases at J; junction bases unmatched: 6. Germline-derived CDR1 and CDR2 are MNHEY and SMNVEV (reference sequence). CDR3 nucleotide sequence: TGTGCCAGCAGTTTGGCTAGCGGGAGCGGGGAGACCCAGTACTTC. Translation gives CASSLASGSGETQYF.

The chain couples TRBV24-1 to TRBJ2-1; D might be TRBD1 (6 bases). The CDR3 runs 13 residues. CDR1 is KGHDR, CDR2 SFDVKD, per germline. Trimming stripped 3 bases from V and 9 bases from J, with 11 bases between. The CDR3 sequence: CATSDTGPSEQFF. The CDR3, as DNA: TGTGCCACCAGTGATACAGGGCCCTCTGAGCAGTTCTTC.

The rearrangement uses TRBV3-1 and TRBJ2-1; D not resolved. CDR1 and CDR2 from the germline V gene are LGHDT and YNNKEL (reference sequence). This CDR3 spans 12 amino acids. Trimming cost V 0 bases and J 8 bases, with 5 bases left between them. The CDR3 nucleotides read TGTGCCAGCAGCCAAGATACCCATGAGCAGTTCTTC. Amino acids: CASSQDTHEQFF.

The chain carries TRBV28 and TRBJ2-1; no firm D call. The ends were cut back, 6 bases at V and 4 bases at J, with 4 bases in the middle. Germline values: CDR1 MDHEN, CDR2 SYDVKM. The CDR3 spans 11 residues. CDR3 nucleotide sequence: TGTGCCAGCAGGGGTTACAATGAGCAGTTCTTC. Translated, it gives CASRGYNEQFF.

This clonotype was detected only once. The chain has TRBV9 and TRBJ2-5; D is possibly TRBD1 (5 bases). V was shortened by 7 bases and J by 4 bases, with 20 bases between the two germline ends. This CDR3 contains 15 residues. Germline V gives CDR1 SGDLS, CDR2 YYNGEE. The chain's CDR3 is CASGRQGNDLETQYF. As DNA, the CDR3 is TGTGCCAGCGGACGGCAGGGAAACGATCTAGAGACCCAGTACTTC.

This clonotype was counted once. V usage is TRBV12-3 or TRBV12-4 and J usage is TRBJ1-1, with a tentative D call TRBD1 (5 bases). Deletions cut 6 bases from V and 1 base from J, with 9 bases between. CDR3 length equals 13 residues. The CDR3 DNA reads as TGTGCCAGCAGGACAGCAGAGAACACTGAAGCTTTCTTT. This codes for CASRTAENTEAFF.

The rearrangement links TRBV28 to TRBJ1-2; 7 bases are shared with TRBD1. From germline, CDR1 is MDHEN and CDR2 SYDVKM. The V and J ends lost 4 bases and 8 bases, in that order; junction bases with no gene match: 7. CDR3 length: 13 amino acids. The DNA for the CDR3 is TGTGCCAGCAGTTCCCAAGAGGACAGGGGCTACACCTTC. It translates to CASSSQEDRGYTF.

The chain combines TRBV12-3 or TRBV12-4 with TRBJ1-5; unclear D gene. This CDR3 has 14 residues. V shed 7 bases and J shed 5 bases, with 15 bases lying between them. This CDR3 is CASNLRAAHQPQHF. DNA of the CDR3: TGTGCCAGCAACTTAAGGGCCGCTCATCAGCCCCAGCATTTT.

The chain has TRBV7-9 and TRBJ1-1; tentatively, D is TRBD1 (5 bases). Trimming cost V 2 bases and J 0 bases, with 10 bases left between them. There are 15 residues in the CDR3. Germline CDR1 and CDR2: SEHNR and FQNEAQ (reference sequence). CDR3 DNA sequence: TGTGCCAGCAGCTTATCGGGGCTCATGAACACTGAAGCTTTCTTT. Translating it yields CASSLSGLMNTEAFF.

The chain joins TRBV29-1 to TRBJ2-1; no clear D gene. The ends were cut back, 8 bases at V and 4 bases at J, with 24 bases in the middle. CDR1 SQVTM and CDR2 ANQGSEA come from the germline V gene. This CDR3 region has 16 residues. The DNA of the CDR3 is TGCAGCCCCGAATCGGGTCGACCGACCTTTTACAATGAGCAGTTCTTC. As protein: CSPESGRPTFYNEQFF.

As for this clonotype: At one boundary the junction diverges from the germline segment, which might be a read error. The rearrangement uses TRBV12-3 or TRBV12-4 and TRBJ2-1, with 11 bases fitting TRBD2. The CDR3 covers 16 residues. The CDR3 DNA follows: TGTGCCAGCAGCTTAGGACTAGCGGGCGCACACAATGAGCAGTTCTTC. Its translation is CASSLGLAGAHNEQFF.

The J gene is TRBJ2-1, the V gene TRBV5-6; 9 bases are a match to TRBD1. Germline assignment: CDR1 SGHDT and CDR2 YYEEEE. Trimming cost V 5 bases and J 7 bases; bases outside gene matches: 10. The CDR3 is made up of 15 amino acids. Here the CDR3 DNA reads TGTGCCAGCAGAAGAGGGGACAGGGCCAAGAATGAGCAGTTCTTC. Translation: CASRRGDRAKNEQFF.

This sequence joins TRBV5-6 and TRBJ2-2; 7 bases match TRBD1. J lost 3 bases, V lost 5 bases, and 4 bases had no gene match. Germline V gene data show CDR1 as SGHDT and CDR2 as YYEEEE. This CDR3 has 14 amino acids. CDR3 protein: CASRQGEYTGELFF. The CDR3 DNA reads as TGTGCCAGCAGGCAGGGGGAGTACACCGGGGAGCTGTTTTTT.

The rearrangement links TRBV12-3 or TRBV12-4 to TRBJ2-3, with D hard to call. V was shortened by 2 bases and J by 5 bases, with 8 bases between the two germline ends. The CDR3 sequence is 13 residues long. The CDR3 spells CASSLRREDTQYF. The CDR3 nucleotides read TGTGCCAGCAGTTTACGTCGAGAAGATACGCAGTATTTT.

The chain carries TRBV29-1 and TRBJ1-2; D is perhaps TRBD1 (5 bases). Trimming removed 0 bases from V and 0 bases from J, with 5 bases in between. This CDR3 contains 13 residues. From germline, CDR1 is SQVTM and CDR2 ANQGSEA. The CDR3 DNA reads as TGCAGCGTTGAAGAGACAGCTAACTATGGCTACACCTTC. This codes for CSVEETANYGYTF. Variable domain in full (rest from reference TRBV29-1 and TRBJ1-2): SAVISQKPSRDICQRGTSLTIQCQVDSQVTMMFWYRQQPGQSLTLIATANQGSEATYESGFVIDKFPISRPNLTFSTLTVSNMSPEDSSIYLCSVEETANYGYTFGSGTRLTVV.

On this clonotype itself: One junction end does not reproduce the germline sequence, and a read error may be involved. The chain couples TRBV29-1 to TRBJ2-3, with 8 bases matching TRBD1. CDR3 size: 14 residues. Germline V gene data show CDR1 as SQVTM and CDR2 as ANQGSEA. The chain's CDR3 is CSAKRAGGTDTQYF. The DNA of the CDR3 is TGCAGCGCTAAACGGGCAGGGGGCACCGATACGCAGTATTTT.

The CDR3 spells CASGNLYSGNTIYF. CDR3 nucleotide sequence: TGTGCCAGCGGTAACCTTTACTCTGGAAACACCATATATTTT. The rearrangement joins TRBV7-9 to TRBJ1-3, with D unclear. The CDR3 contains 14 residues. V was clipped by 8 bases and J by 0 bases, with 11 bases between them. The germline V gene encodes CDR1 SEHNR and CDR2 FQNEAQ (reference sequence).

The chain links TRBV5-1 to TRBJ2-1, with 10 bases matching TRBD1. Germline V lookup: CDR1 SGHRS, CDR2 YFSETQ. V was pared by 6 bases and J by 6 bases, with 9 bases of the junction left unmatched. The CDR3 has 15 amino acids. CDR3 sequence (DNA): TGCGCCAGCACCTCCAGACAGGGGGCAGGCAATGAGCAGTTCTTC. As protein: CASTSRQGAGNEQFF.

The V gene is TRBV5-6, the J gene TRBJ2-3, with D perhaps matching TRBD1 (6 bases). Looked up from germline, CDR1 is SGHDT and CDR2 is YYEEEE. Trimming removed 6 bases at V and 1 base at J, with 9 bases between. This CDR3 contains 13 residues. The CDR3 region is CASTYRGTDTQYF. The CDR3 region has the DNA TGTGCCAGCACCTACAGGGGCACAGATACGCAGTATTTT.

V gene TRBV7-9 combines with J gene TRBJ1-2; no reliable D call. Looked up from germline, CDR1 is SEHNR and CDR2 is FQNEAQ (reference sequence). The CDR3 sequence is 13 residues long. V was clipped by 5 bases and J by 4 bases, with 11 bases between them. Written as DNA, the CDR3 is TGTGCCAGCAGCCCCTTCGGACCCTATGGCTACACCTTC. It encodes CASSPFGPYGYTF.

The CDR3 DNA reads TGCAGCGTTGACAGGGCCAAAGGCGAGCAGTACTTC. Encoded protein: CSVDRAKGEQYF. The chain couples TRBV29-1 to TRBJ2-7, with D perhaps matching TRBD1 (5 bases). The CDR3 is made up of 12 amino acids. V gave up 3 bases and J gave up 6 bases, with 12 bases separating them. Germline values: CDR1 SQVTM, CDR2 ANQGSEA.

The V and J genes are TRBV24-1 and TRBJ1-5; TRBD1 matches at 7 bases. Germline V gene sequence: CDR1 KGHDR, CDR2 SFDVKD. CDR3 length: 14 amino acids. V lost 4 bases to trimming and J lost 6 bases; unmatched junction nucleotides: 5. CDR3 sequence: CATSEGRGFQPQHF. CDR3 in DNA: TGTGCCACCAGTGAGGGCAGGGGGTTTCAGCCCCAGCATTTT.

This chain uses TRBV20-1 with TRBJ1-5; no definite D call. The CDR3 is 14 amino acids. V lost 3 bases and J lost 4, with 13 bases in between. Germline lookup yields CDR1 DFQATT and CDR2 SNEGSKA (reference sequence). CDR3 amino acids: CSARDPQGNQPQHF. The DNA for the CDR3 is TGCAGTGCTAGGGACCCACAAGGGAATCAGCCCCAGCATTTT.